The 15 T cell receptor beta chains listed next were all sequenced from one sample in a study of blood T cells in healthy people across ages. It was with a sample-barcoded 5' primer and a J-beta primer mix that a second PCR of roughly 6 to 12 cycles was run. One entry per CDR3 protein, called by TCRdb with MiXCR from the 5' RACE reads. The top ten hold around 3.6% of the sample, which has 600,000 to 1,000,000 distinct CDR3 sequences, around a quarter seen once. These data are also associated with another study on T cells of mothers and their children.

The sequencing input was blood. The origin of the receptors is a boy aged 5-17 years in good health.

Regarding this clonotype: One end of the junction varies from germline; a read error may be responsible. V gene TRBV12-5 combines with J gene TRBJ2-1, with D possibly matching TRBD1 (6 bases). Germline CDR1 and CDR2: LGHNT and FRNRAP. The CDR3 sequence is 12 residues long. CDR3 nucleotide sequence: TGTGCTAGTGGTTTCGGGGACAATGAGCAGCTCTTC. As protein: CASGFGDNEQLF.

This clonotype came up a few times. The rearrangement links TRBV5-4 to TRBJ2-5; 13 bases fit TRBD2. Germline loops: CDR1 SGHNT, CDR2 YYREEE (reference sequence). J gave up 4 bases and V 3 bases, and 6 bases lay outside the gene matches. The CDR3 has 16 amino acids. The CDR3 nucleotides are TGTGCCAGCAGCTCCCGGACTAGCGGGAGAGGAGAGACCCAGTACTTC. Protein sequence: CASSSRTSGRGETQYF.

CDR3 sequence (DNA): TGCAGTGCTAGAGATCTTAGGACAGGGATGAATACGCAGTATTTT. Translating it yields CSARDLRTGMNTQYF. The V and J genes are TRBV20-1 and TRBJ2-3, with 8 bases identical to TRBD1. CDR3 length equals 15 residues. V lost 0 bases and J lost 7; bases outside the gene matches: 9. Looked up from germline, CDR1 is DFQATT and CDR2 is SNEGSKA (reference sequence).

Comment on this clonotype: Germline and junction disagree at one end, which may indicate a read error. The rearrangement uses TRBV29-1 and TRBJ2-2; D possibly uses TRBD1 or TRBD2 (5 bases each). The CDR3 is 14 residues long. Per the germline V gene, CDR1 is SQVTM and CDR2 is ANQGSEA. CDR3 in amino acids: CSGTSGSGTGEPFF. Written as DNA, the CDR3 is TGCAGCGGCACCTCAGGGTCGGGCACCGGGGAGCCGTTTTTT.

This sequence joins TRBV20-1 and TRBJ2-7; 8 bases fit TRBD1. The CDR3 totals 15 residues. Germline CDR1 reads DFQATT; CDR2 reads SNEGSKA (reference sequence). Trimming removed 2 bases from V and 3 bases from J; junction bases left unmatched: 9. As DNA, the CDR3 is TGCAGTGCTAGACCCCAGGGGGCGAGGGTCTACGAGCAGTACTTC. This sequence encodes CSARPQGARVYEQYF.

CDR3 DNA sequence: TGCGCCAGCAGCCAAGAGGGACTAGCGGGAAGAGAGACCCAGTACTTC. Amino acids: CASSQEGLAGRETQYF. The chain has TRBV4-3 and TRBJ2-5, with TRBD2 matching over 13 bases. This CDR3 is 16 amino acids long. The J segment lost 4 bases and the V segment lost 0 bases, leaving 2 bases of the junction unmatched. Germline CDR1 is LGHNA and CDR2 is YSLEER.

This clonotype turned up a few times. The genes are TRBV3-1 and TRBJ1-1; D remains ambiguous. The CDR3 consists of 14 residues. The V end lost 1 base, the J end lost 1 base, and 7 bases lay between the germline ends. Germline V CDR1 and CDR2: LGHDT, YNNKEL (reference sequence). This CDR3 is CASSQGVRNTEAFF. As DNA, the CDR3 is TGTGCCAGCAGCCAAGGCGTTAGGAACACTGAAGCTTTCTTT.

The table lists this clonotype with a few counts. CDR3 bases: TGTGCCACCAAGCCGGGGATAACTGAAGCTTTCTTT. Its protein product is CATKPGITEAFF. The rearrangement links TRBV28 to TRBJ1-1; D unclear. Trimming removed 10 bases from V and 5 bases from J, with 14 bases in between. The germline gives CDR1 MDHEN, CDR2 SYDVKM. The length of the CDR3 is 12 residues.

In the case of this clonotype: The junction and the germline gene differ at one end; a read error may be behind it. The chain uses TRBV4-3 and TRBJ1-2, with a possible D match to TRBD1 (5 bases). CDR3 size: 15 residues. From germline, CDR1 is LGHNA and CDR2 YSLEER. The CDR3 sequence: CASSQDRDFNYGHTF. The CDR3 bases are TGCGCCAGCAGCCAAGACCGGGACTTTAACTATGGCCACACCTTC.

The table lists this clonotype with a count of one. Because it lacks the conserved phenylalanine or tryptophan at the end, this CDR3 is likely a read error. V is TRBV6-6 and J is TRBJ2-4; D is unresolved. There are 15 residues in the CDR3. The ends were cut back, 2 bases at V and 0 bases at J, with 8 bases in the middle. From germline, CDR1 is MNHNY and CDR2 SVGAGI (reference sequence). Here the CDR3 reads CASSYIPLAKNIQYL. The CDR3 coding sequence is TGTGCCAGCAGTTACATTCCGCTAGCCAAAAACATTCAGTACCTC.

This chain joins TRBV29-1 and TRBJ2-3, with D uncertain. This CDR3 has 13 amino acids. Germline V gene sequence: CDR1 SQVTM, CDR2 ANQGSEA. V lost 6 bases and J 2 bases, leaving 12 bases between the germline ends. CDR3 in amino acids: CSVCYSITDTQYF. Written as DNA, the CDR3 is TGCAGCGTCTGCTATTCGATCACAGATACGCAGTATTTT.

This clonotype was seen a few times. The chain has TRBV20-1 and TRBJ2-7, with D possibly being TRBD2 (5 bases). The germline V and J ends were trimmed by 5 bases and 5 bases, with 22 bases remaining between them. The CDR3 consists of 15 residues. The germline V gene has CDR1 DFQATT and CDR2 SNEGSKA (reference sequence). CDR3 in DNA: TGCAGTGCTCCGGTAGTAAGCGGCCCGAGGCACGAGCAGTACTTC. It codes for CSAPVVSGPRHEQYF.

Only a few counts were recorded for this clonotype. V and J are TRBV4-3 and TRBJ2-5; 9 bases match TRBD2. The J call is doubtful: the DNA matches TRBJ2-1 better. The CDR3 has 16 residues. Germline V gene lookup returns CDR1 LGHNA and CDR2 YSLEER. For the CDR3, the DNA is TGCGCCAGCAGCCAAGATGGCGGGGGGGCTTACAATGAGCAGTTCTTC. It yields the protein CASSQDGGGAYNEQFF.

This clonotype qualifies as medium-sized. This chain connects TRBV4-1 to TRBJ2-7, with 9 positions matching TRBD1. V gave up 2 bases and J gave up 1 base; unmatched junction bases: 9. CDR1 MGHRA and CDR2 YSYEKL come from the germline V gene. CDR3 length equals 17 residues. Written as DNA, the CDR3 is TGCGCCAGCAGCCAATACGAAGGCGGGACAGGGTCCTACGAGCAGTACTTC. Its protein is CASSQYEGGTGSYEQYF.

This clonotype was observed a few times. V gene TRBV20-1 combines with J gene TRBJ1-6, with D unclear. This CDR3 spans 13 amino acids. V was trimmed by 5 bases and J by 7 bases, leaving 12 bases between them. Germline V CDR1 and CDR2: DFQATT, SNEGSKA (reference sequence). CDR3: CSAQRAGNSPLHF. The CDR3 DNA sequence: TGCAGTGCTCAGCGGGCAGGCAATTCACCCCTCCACTTT.